The 16 T cell receptor beta chains below all came from one sample that was sequenced in a study of prognosis after radiotherapy for stage I lung cancer. Using two-round multiplex PCR, the authors amplified TCR beta CDR3 from genomic DNA. Round one of PCR was performed, and it used primers specific to each TRBV and TRBJ gene. MiXCR, applied by TCRdb to the multiplex PCR reads, yields one record per CDR3 protein. Among fewer than 65,000 distinct CDR3 sequences, around a third were seen once, and the ten largest hold about a tenth. The source was PBMCs, collected before or after stereotactic body radiation therapy (not recorded which). The receptors originated from a donor at least 50 years old with non-small cell lung cancer.

The J gene is TRBJ1-1, the V gene TRBV29-1, with 7 bases identical to TRBD1. This CDR3 is 13 amino acids long. CDR1 is SQVTM and CDR2 is ANQGSEA in the germline V gene. J was trimmed by 0 bases and V by 6 bases; bases with no gene match: 4. CDR3 region: CSVAGQMNTEAFF. The CDR3 nucleotides are TGCAGCGTCGCGGGACAGATGAACACTGAAGCTTTCTTT. The variable domain in full, completed from reference TRBV29-1 and TRBJ1-1, reads SAVISQKPSRDICQRGTSLTIQCQVDSQVTMMFWYRQQPGQSLTLIATANQGSEATYESGFVIDKFPISRPNLTFSTLTVSNMSPEDSSIYLCSVAGQMNTEAFFGQGTRLTVV.

The chain links TRBV11-3 to TRBJ2-1; 9 bases match TRBD2. In germline, CDR1 is SGHNT, CDR2 YENEEA. The CDR3 is 14 residues long. The V and J ends lost 1 base and 12 bases, in that order; junction bases with no gene match: 7. Written as DNA, the CDR3 is TGTGCCAGCAGCTTAGGGGCTAGCGGGACGGGGCAGTTCTTC. As protein: CASSLGASGTGQFF.

This clonotype was detected ten times or more. The genes are TRBV19 and TRBJ1-2, with D unclear. Trimming removed 8 bases at V and 4 bases at J, with 14 bases between. The length of the CDR3 is 13 residues. CDR1 LNHDA and CDR2 SQIVND come from the germline V gene (reference sequence). The CDR3 DNA follows: TGTGCCAGTGGACGCACGGGCAGCTATGGCTACACCTTC. Protein product: CASGRTGSYGYTF.

About this clonotype: It is likely a read error: a sequence one base away is far more abundant. This chain joins TRBV7-9 and TRBJ2-7; TRBD2 matches 8 bases. The DNA end is a closer match to TRBJ2-3, so the J assignment may be wrong. This CDR3 has 13 amino acids. Germline V gives CDR1 SEHNR, CDR2 FQNEAQ (reference sequence). The CDR3 reads CASSGTRGITQYF. DNA for the CDR3: TGTGCCAGCAGCGGGACTAGAGGGATAACGCAGTATTTT.

Within the sample, this clonotype is medium-sized (0.01 to 0.1%). The chain carries TRBV6-1 and TRBJ1-6; D is ambiguous. V lost 5 bases to trimming and J lost 0 bases, with 14 bases between them. The CDR3 loop spans 17 amino acids. CDR1 is MNHNS, CDR2 SASEGT, per germline. The DNA for the CDR3 is TGTGCCAGCAGTCCTTCCCTGCAGAGCTCCTATAATTCACCCCTCCACTTT. It is translated as CASSPSLQSSYNSPLHF.

This clonotype was counted between two and nine times. A far larger clone is off by one base, so a read error is likely. The chain joins TRBV6-2 or TRBV6-3 to TRBJ2-7; no firm D call. The CDR3 consists of 13 residues. With 8 bases removed from V and 5 bases from J, the gap between germline ends came to 16 bases. Germline V gene data show CDR1 as MNHEY and CDR2 as SVGEGT. The CDR3 here is CASEFYPYHEQYF. The DNA of the CDR3 is TGTGCCAGCGAGTTTTATCCGTACCACGAGCAGTACTTC.

At least ten counts were recorded for this clonotype. V is TRBV7-6 and J is TRBJ1-4, with D perhaps TRBD1 (6 bases). The germline V gene encodes CDR1 SGHVS and CDR2 FNYEAQ. The CDR3 runs 15 residues. V lost 5 bases to trimming and J lost 4 bases, with 14 bases between them. CDR3 nucleotides: TGTGCCAGCAGCCAGGGCCTCAGGGGTAATGAAAAACTGTTTTTT. Translated, it gives CASSQGLRGNEKLFF.

This clonotype was seen many times. The chain couples TRBV6-1 to TRBJ2-7; the D is unclear. The CDR3 spans 13 residues. Germline V gene lookup returns CDR1 MNHNS and CDR2 SASEGT. Trimming pared 6 bases from V and 8 bases from J, leaving 17 bases between. In nucleotides, the CDR3 is TGTGCCAGCAGCCCCACCGAAGCTGGACAGCAGTACTTC. Its translation: CASSPTEAGQQYF.

This sequence joins TRBV5-1 and TRBJ1-1; D ambiguous. The germline V and J ends were trimmed by 6 bases and 1 base, with 16 bases remaining between them. The CDR3 loop spans 15 amino acids. CDR1 and CDR2 (germline): SGHRS, YFSETQ. The CDR3: CASIFQPSENTEAFF. In DNA form, the CDR3 reads TGCGCCAGCATCTTTCAGCCGAGCGAGAACACTGAAGCTTTCTTT. Combining the CDR3 with reference TRBV5-1 and TRBJ1-1 gives the whole variable domain KAGVTQTPRYLIKTRGQQVTLSCSPISGHRSVSWYQQTPGQGLQFLFEYFSETQRNKGNFPGRFSGRQFSNSRSEMNVSTLELGDSALYLCASIFQPSENTEAFFGQGTRLTVV.

A word on this clonotype: This may stem from a read error, because a much larger clone lies one nucleotide away. This chain uses TRBV20-1 with TRBJ2-5; D tentatively fits TRBD1 or TRBD2 (6 bases each). V lost 2 bases and J 3 bases, leaving 16 bases between the germline ends. This CDR3 is 15 amino acids long. CDR1 DFQATT and CDR2 SNEGSKA come from the germline V gene (reference sequence). For the CDR3, the DNA is TGCAGTGCTAGACTCTACCTGGGGGGCGAAGAGACCCAGTACTTC. Residues: CSARLYLGGEETQYF.

A few counts support this clonotype. The conserved phenylalanine or tryptophan is not found at the CDR3 terminus, so this likely reflects a read error. The chain is built from TRBV6-2 or TRBV6-3 and TRBJ2-7, with D perhaps given as TRBD1 or TRBD2 (6 bases each). Trimming left V 5 bases short and J 7 bases short, with 18 bases between. The CDR3 is made up of 14 amino acids. Germline loops: CDR1 MNHEY, CDR2 SVGEGT. CDR3 residues: CASSEYRVREEQYS. CDR3 nucleotides: TGTGCCAGCAGTGAATACAGGGTCCGGGAGGAGCAGTACTCC.

Remarks on this clonotype: Germline is not matched at one junction end, which may reflect a read error. The rearrangement uses TRBV28 and TRBJ1-5; D uncertain. The CDR3 runs to 12 residues. CDR1 MDHEN and CDR2 SYDVKM come from the germline V gene. Here the CDR3 reads CSSSLGNQPQHF. Here the CDR3 DNA reads TGTTCCAGCAGCCTGGGCAATCAGCCCCAGCATTTT.

In this sample, this clonotype turned up many times. The V and J genes are TRBV4-3 and TRBJ2-5; 12 bases agree with TRBD2. There are 17 residues in the CDR3. Germline V gene sequence: CDR1 LGHNA, CDR2 YSLEER. Trimming took 0 bases from V and 1 from J; bases not matched to a gene: 3. The CDR3 nucleotides read TGCGCCAGCAGCCAAGATATGGGACTAGCGGGCCAAGAGACCCAGTACTTC. Translated, it gives CASSQDMGLAGQETQYF.

As concerns this clonotype: A far larger clone is off by one base, so a read error is likely. The V and J genes are TRBV5-6 and TRBJ2-3, with 8 bases aligning to TRBD2. The CDR3 has 16 amino acids. The V segment lost 4 bases and the J segment 3 bases; nucleotides outside the gene matches: 10. Germline assignment: CDR1 SGHDT and CDR2 YYEEEE. The CDR3 bases are TGTGCCAGCAGCCTGGGGGGAGCGGGAGAGACAGATACGCAGTATTTT. It encodes CASSLGGAGETDTQYF. The whole variable domain, filled in from reference TRBV5-6 and TRBJ2-3, reads DAGVTQSPTHLIKTRGQQVTLRCSPKSGHDTVSWYQQALGQGPQFIFQYYEEEERQRGNFPDRFSGHQFPNYSSELNVNALLLGDSALYLCASSLGGAGETDTQYFGPGTRLTVL.

About this clonotype: This could be a read error, since a much larger clone is one nucleotide away. This sequence joins TRBV16 and TRBJ1-3, with D unclear. Germline-derived CDR1 and CDR2 are KGHSY and FQNENV. The CDR3 is made up of 16 amino acids. V lost 5 bases, J lost 0 bases, and 14 bases lay in between. CDR3 nucleotide sequence: TGTGCCAGCAGCAAGTGGGAGGTCTCCTCTGGAAACACCATATATTTT. Protein product: CASSKWEVSSGNTIYF.

As concerns this clonotype: One base away lies a much larger clone, so this may be a sequencing read error. This rearrangement joins TRBV12-3 or TRBV12-4 to TRBJ1-2; 8 nucleotides line up with TRBD1. The CDR3 is 13 residues long. The CDR3 coding sequence is TGTGCCGGCAGCTCCCAGGGGGCGACGGGCTACACCTTC. Translating gives CAGSSQGATGYTF.